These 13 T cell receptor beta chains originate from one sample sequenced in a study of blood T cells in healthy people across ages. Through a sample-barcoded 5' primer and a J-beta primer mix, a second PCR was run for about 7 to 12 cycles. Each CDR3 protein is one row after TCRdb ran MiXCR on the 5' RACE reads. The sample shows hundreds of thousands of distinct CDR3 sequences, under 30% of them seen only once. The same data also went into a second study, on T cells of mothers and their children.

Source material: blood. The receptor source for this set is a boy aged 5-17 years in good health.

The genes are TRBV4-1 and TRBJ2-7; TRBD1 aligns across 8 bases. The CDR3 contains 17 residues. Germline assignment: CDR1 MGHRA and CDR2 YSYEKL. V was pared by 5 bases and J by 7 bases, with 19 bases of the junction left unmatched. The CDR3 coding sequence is TGCGCCAGCAGCGCAGGCCTTAGGACAGGGCCCCTTGGGGAGCAGTACTTC. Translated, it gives CASSAGLRTGPLGEQYF.

The CDR3 coding sequence is TGTGCCAGCAGCTGGGCGGAGAGTAGCCCTTTAAACATTCAGTACTTC. Protein: CASSWAESSPLNIQYF. This sequence joins TRBV7-2 and TRBJ2-4; D gene unclear. CDR1 SGHTA and CDR2 FQGNSA come from the germline V gene. V gave up 4 bases and J gave up 6 bases, with 19 bases separating them. The CDR3 is made up of 16 amino acids. Drawing the rest from reference TRBV7-2 and TRBJ2-4, the complete variable domain is GAGVSQSPSNKVTEKGKDVELRCDPISGHTALYWYRQSLGQGLEFLIYFQGNSAPDKSGLPSDRFSAERTGGSVSTLTIQRTQQEDSAVYLCASSWAESSPLNIQYFGAGTRLSVL.

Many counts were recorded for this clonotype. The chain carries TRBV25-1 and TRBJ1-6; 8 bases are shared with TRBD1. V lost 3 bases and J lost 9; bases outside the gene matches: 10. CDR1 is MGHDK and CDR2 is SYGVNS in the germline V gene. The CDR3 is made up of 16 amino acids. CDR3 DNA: TGTGCCAGCAGTGACAAAACCGGGACAGGTCTTTCACCCCTCCACTTT. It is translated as CASSDKTGTGLSPLHF.

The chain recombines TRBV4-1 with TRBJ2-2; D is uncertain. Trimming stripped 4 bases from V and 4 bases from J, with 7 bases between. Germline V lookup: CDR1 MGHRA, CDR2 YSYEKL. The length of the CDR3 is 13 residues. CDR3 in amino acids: CASSLTRTGELFF. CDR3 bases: TGCGCCAGCAGCCTTACTCGCACCGGGGAGCTGTTTTTT.

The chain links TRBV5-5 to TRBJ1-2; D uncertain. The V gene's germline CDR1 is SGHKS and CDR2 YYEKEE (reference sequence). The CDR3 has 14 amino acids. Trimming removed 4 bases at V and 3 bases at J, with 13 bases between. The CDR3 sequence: CASSPTAGDYGYTF. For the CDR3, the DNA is TGTGCCAGCAGCCCCACAGCCGGTGACTATGGCTACACCTTC.

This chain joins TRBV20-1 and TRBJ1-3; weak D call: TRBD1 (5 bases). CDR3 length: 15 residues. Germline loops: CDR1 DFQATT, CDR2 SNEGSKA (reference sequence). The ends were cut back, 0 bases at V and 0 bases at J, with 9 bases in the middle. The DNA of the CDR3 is TGCAGTGCTAGAGATCAGGGCCGCTCTGGAAACACCATATATTTT. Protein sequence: CSARDQGRSGNTIYF.

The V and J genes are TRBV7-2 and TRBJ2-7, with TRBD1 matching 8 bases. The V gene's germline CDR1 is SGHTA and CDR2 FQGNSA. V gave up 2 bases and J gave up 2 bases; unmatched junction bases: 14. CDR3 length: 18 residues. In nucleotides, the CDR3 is TGTGCCAGCAGCTTACCCAGGACAGGGCCTAACCGTGCCTACGAGCAGTACTTC. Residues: CASSLPRTGPNRAYEQYF.

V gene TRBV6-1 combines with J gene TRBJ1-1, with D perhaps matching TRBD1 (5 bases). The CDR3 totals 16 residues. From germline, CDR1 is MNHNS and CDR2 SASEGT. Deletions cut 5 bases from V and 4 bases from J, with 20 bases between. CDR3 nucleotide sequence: TGTGCCAGCAGTCCCCAGAGGGGAGGGGCCGGCACTGAAGCTTTCTTT. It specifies CASSPQRGGAGTEAFF.

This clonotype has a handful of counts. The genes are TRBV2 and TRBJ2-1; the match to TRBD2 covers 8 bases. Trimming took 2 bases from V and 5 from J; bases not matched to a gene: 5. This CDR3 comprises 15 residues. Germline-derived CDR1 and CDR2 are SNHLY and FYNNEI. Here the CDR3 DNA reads TGTGCCAGCAGTGAACTAGGACTAGCCGACAATGAGCAGTTCTTC. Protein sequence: CASSELGLADNEQFF.

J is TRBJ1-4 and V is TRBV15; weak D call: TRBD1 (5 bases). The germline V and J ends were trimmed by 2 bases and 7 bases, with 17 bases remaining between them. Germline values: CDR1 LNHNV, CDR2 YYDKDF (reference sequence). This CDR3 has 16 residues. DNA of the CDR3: TGTGCCACCAGCAGAACCTCAGGGATGGGGAGTGAAAAACTGTTTTTT. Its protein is CATSRTSGMGSEKLFF.

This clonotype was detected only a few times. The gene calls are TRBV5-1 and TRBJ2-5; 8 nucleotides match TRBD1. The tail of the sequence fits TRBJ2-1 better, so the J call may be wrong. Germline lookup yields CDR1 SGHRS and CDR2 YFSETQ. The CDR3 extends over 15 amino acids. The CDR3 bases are TGCGCCAGCAGCTTGGGACAGGGGATAACCAATGAGCAGTTCTTC. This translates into CASSLGQGITNEQFF.

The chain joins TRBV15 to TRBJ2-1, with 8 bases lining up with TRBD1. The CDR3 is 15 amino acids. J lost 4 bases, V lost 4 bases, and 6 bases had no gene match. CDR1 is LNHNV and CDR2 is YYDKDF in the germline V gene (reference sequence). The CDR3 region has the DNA TGTGCCACCAGCAAGCCGGGACAGGAGTACAATGAGCAGTTCTTC. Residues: CATSKPGQEYNEQFF.

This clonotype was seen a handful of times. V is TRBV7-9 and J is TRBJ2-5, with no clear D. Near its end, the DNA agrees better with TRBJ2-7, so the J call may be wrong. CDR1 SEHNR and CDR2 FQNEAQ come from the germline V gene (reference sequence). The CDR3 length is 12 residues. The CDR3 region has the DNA TGTGCCAGCAGCTTTATGGCCTACGAGCAGTACTTC. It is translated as CASSFMAYEQYF.